Listed below are T cell receptor beta chains from one sample, sequenced in a study of T cells after yellow fever vaccination. In TCRdb, the 5' RACE reads were re-called with MiXCR into one record per CDR3 protein. Of 99,000 or so distinct CDR3 sequences listed, roughly 5.8% were seen once; the top ten hold approximately 39%. Source: CD8+ T cells sorted from PBMCs, taken 10 days after the yellow fever booster vaccination. The receptors were sampled from a man younger than 35 who received the YFV17D yellow fever vaccine. Both conserved end residues are part of each CDR3. Each record gives: CDR3 length, J gene, V gene, clone size, D gene, CDR3 protein, CDR3 DNA. D genes are given only for firm matches. Clone size is not always given. Where it is, it says once, few, many or a class for expanded clones.

CDR3 length: 15
J gene: TRBJ2-7
V gene: TRBV7-8
clone size: many
D gene: TRBD2
CDR3 protein: CASSLVGGLTYEQYF
CDR3 DNA: TGTGCCAGCAGCTTAGTGGGGGGGTTAACCTACGAGCAGTACTTC

CDR3 length: 13
J gene: TRBJ1-1
V gene: TRBV12-5
clone size: few
D gene: TRBD1
CDR3 protein: CASGLPGQPGCRF
CDR3 DNA: TGTGCTAGTGGTTTGCCGGGACAGCCAGGCTGCCGTTTT

CDR3 length: 14
J gene: TRBJ2-1
V gene: TRBV5-5
clone size: many
D gene: TRBD1
CDR3 protein: CASSRDSSYNEQFF
CDR3 DNA: TGTGCCAGCAGCCGGGACAGCAGCTACAATGAGCAGTTCTTC

CDR3 length: 12
J gene: TRBJ1-1
V gene: TRBV29-1
clone size: -
D gene: -
CDR3 protein: CSVVWGNTEAFF
CDR3 DNA: TGCAGCGTTGTATGGGGGAACACTGAAGCTTTCTTT

CDR3 length: 13
J gene: TRBJ2-7
V gene: TRBV10-3
clone size: -
D gene: -
CDR3 protein: CAISVGGAYEQYF
CDR3 DNA: TGTGCCATCAGTGTCGGCGGCGCCTACGAGCAGTACTTC

CDR3 length: 16
J gene: TRBJ2-5
V gene: TRBV7-8
clone size: few
D gene: TRBD2
CDR3 protein: CASSPTSGGAGETQYF
CDR3 DNA: TGTGCCAGCAGCCCTACTAGCGGGGGGGCCGGAGAGACCCAGTACTTC

CDR3 length: 14
J gene: TRBJ1-5
V gene: TRBV12-3/TRBV12-4
clone size: few
D gene: -
CDR3 protein: CASSSRGGNQPQHF
CDR3 DNA: TGTGCCAGCAGTTCTCGAGGTGGCAATCAGCCCCAGCATTTT

CDR3 length: 14
J gene: TRBJ2-7
V gene: TRBV20-1
clone size: -
D gene: -
CDR3 protein: CSASPYVTGAEQYF
CDR3 DNA: TGCAGTGCTAGTCCTTACGTTACGGGGGCCGAGCAGTACTTC

CDR3 length: 13
J gene: TRBJ1-2
V gene: TRBV6-5
clone size: -
D gene: TRBD1
CDR3 protein: CASSYDRDYGYTF
CDR3 DNA: TGTGCCAGCAGTTACGACAGGGACTATGGCTACACCTTC

CDR3 length: 14
J gene: TRBJ2-3
V gene: TRBV12-3/TRBV12-4
clone size: -
D gene: TRBD2
CDR3 protein: CASRPGLARNTQYF
CDR3 DNA: TGTGCCAGCAGACCCGGACTAGCCAGGAATACGCAGTATTTT

CDR3 length: 14
J gene: TRBJ1-1
V gene: TRBV6-5
clone size: -
D gene: -
CDR3 protein: CASSTQGLNTEAFF
CDR3 DNA: TGTGCCAGCAGTACACAGGGCCTGAACACTGAAGCTTTCTTT

CDR3 length: 15
J gene: TRBJ1-5
V gene: TRBV10-3
clone size: many
D gene: TRBD1
CDR3 protein: CAISERGQGGQPQHF
CDR3 DNA: TGTGCCATCAGTGAGCGGGGACAGGGGGGTCAGCCCCAGCATTTT

CDR3 length: 14
J gene: TRBJ2-5
V gene: TRBV12-3/TRBV12-4
clone size: -
D gene: -
CDR3 protein: CASSSFLEGGTQYF
CDR3 DNA: TGTGCCAGCAGTTCGTTCCTAGAGGGCGGGACCCAGTACTTC